One sample yielded the 20 T cell receptor beta chains listed below, sequenced in a study of blood T cell repertoires in COVID-19. Some clones are missing from TCRdb's copy, which holds only in-frame ones; the method was immunoSEQ multiplex PCR. This table has roughly 180,000 clones, over 70% appearing once. The sequenced material came from PBMCs or T cells enriched from blood (not recorded which). These receptors were collected from a woman in her forties with acute COVID-19.

The chain carries TRBV24-1 and TRBJ2-1; 7 positions agree with TRBD1. The CDR3 runs 16 residues. In germline, CDR1 is KGHDR, CDR2 SFDVKD. The V and J ends lost 9 bases and 6 bases, in that order; junction bases with no gene match: 16. This chain's CDR3 is CATEDGSQGSINEQFF. The DNA for the CDR3 is TGTGCCACCGAGGACGGATCACAGGGGTCCATCAATGAGCAGTTCTTC.

The V call is TRBV7-2, the J call TRBJ1-2; D call uncertain. This CDR3 is 15 amino acids long. CDR1 is SGHTA and CDR2 is FQGNSA in the germline V gene. V dropped 3 bases and J dropped 6 bases, with 17 bases sitting between them. CDR3: CASSFPGRPRDGYTF. Here the CDR3 DNA reads TGTGCCAGCAGCTTCCCGGGAAGGCCCCGGGATGGCTACACCTTC.

The chain uses TRBV19 and TRBJ2-6; no reliable D call. Deletions cut 7 bases from V and 1 base from J, with 14 bases between. CDR3 length: 16 residues. Germline-derived CDR1 and CDR2 are LNHDA and SQIVND (reference sequence). As DNA, the CDR3 is TGTGCCAGTACTCGCTTCAGGTCTTCTGGGGCCAACGTCCTGACTTTC. As protein: CASTRFRSSGANVLTF.

This chain connects TRBV6-5 to TRBJ2-2, with TRBD2 identical over 8 bases. With 5 bases clipped from V and 7 bases from J, the junction kept 9 bases outside the gene matches. This CDR3 contains 15 residues. CDR1 and CDR2 from the germline V gene are MNHEY and SVGAGI. CDR3 bases: TGTGCCAGCAGTCTGAGCGGGAGTTATGACGGGGAGCTGTTTTTT. Translated: CASSLSGSYDGELFF.

The genes are TRBV4-2 and TRBJ2-1; the D gene is possibly TRBD2 (6 bases). The CDR3 is made up of 12 amino acids. The V and J ends lost 4 bases and 9 bases respectively, with 10 bases between them. Germline V gives CDR1 LGHNA, CDR2 YNFKEQ. CDR3 protein: CASSPSGGEQFF. CDR3 bases: TGTGCCAGCAGCCCTTCCGGGGGTGAGCAGTTCTTC.

This chain joins TRBV6-1 and TRBJ2-1; 10 bases line up with TRBD2. V shed 3 bases, J shed 6 bases, and the junction held 8 bases outside the gene matches. This CDR3 has 16 amino acids. The germline V gene has CDR1 MNHNS and CDR2 SASEGT. CDR3 coding DNA: TGTGCCAGCAGTGACATGCTGGGACTAGCGACCAATGAGCAGTTCTTC. Translating it yields CASSDMLGLATNEQFF.

The chain is built from TRBV5-1 and TRBJ1-5; 7 bases map to TRBD1. CDR3 length equals 14 residues. The germline gives CDR1 SGHRS, CDR2 YFSETQ. The V segment lost 4 bases and the J segment 7 bases; nucleotides outside the gene matches: 8. This CDR3 reads CASSNGQDSQPQHF. The CDR3, as DNA: TGCGCCAGCAGCAACGGACAGGATTCCCAGCCCCAGCATTTT.

This clone showed up just once. The chain links TRBV14 to TRBJ2-2; 8 bases agree with TRBD2. The CDR3 consists of 16 residues. J was trimmed by 5 bases and V by 3 bases; bases with no gene match: 8. Germline CDR1 and CDR2: SGHDN and FVKESK. The CDR3 loop reads CASSQSRTSMTGELFF. The CDR3 DNA reads TGTGCCAGCAGCCAGTCGAGGACTAGCATGACCGGGGAGCTGTTTTTT.

This sequence joins TRBV7-9 and TRBJ2-1; unclear D gene. This CDR3 region has 16 residues. V lost 0 bases and J 5 bases, leaving 14 bases between the germline ends. CDR1 is SEHNR, CDR2 FQNEAQ, per germline (reference sequence). The CDR3 here is CASSLARQLGDNEQFF. The CDR3 DNA reads TGTGCCAGCAGCTTAGCGCGGCAGCTAGGCGACAATGAGCAGTTCTTC.

The table lists this clone with a few counts. The J gene is TRBJ2-5, the V gene TRBV20-1, with TRBD1 identical over 11 bases. This CDR3 has 15 residues. Germline V gene data show CDR1 as DFQATT and CDR2 as SNEGSKA (reference sequence). The junction had 6 bases not matched to a gene; V was cut back by 4 bases and J by 2 bases. CDR3 bases: TGCAGTGCTAATGACGGGACAGGGGGGCAAGAGACCCAGTACTTC. Amino acid sequence: CSANDGTGGQETQYF.

The CDR3 nucleotides read TGTGCCAGCAGCGTGACAGGGGTGGATTCACCCCTCCACTTT. It translates to CASSVTGVDSPLHF. The chain combines TRBV6-5 with TRBJ1-6, with 8 bases matching TRBD1. Germline V gene lookup returns CDR1 MNHEY and CDR2 SVGAGI. Trimming at V came to 6 bases and at J to 8 bases, leaving 6 bases not matched to a gene. The CDR3 consists of 14 residues.

This clone appeared a single time. The chain carries TRBV2 and TRBJ2-5, with a weak D call TRBD1 (7 bases). The length of the CDR3 is 16 residues. Germline-derived CDR1 and CDR2 are SNHLY and FYNNEI. V was cut by 1 base and J by 5 bases, with 17 bases left in between. The CDR3 is CASSEDGAGGYETQYF. DNA for the CDR3: TGTGCCAGCAGTGAAGATGGGGCAGGGGGGTACGAGACCCAGTACTTC. Full variable domain (rest looked up from reference TRBV2 and TRBJ2-5): EPEVTQTPSHQVTQMGQEVILRCVPISNHLYFYWYRQILGQKVEFLVSFYNNEISEKSEIFDDQFSVERPDGSNFTLKIRSTKLEDSAMYFCASSEDGAGGYETQYFGPGTRLLVL.

This chain connects TRBV5-1 to TRBJ2-7, with 9 positions matching TRBD1. The junction had 6 bases not matched to a gene; V was cut back by 4 bases and J by 1 base. There are 15 residues in the CDR3. CDR1 and CDR2 from the germline V gene are SGHRS and YFSETQ. The DNA of the CDR3 is TGCGCCAGCAGCGACACAGGGGGCTCGTCCTACGAGCAGTACTTC. Protein: CASSDTGGSSYEQYF.

Regarding this clone: At one of its ends the junction is not consistent with the germline gene, which may arise from a read error. The chain is built from TRBV3-1 (or the pseudogene TRBV3-2) and TRBJ2-7; possible D gene TRBD2, 5 bases. Per the germline V gene, CDR1 is LGHDT and CDR2 is YNNKEL (reference sequence). CDR3 size: 14 residues. The CDR3 nucleotides read TGTGCCAACAGCCACCCTCGGGACTCCTACGAGCAGTACTTC. Amino acids: CANSHPRDSYEQYF.

This clone appeared a few times. The chain recombines TRBV19 with TRBJ2-2; 8 bases line up with TRBD2. The CDR3 runs 18 residues. The V segment lost 0 bases and the J segment 2 bases; nucleotides outside the gene matches: 8. CDR1 LNHDA and CDR2 SQIVND come from the germline V gene (reference sequence). The CDR3 DNA reads TGTGCCAGTAGTATAGAACGTACTCTAGCGGGTAACACCGGGGAGCTGTTTTTT. Its protein is CASSIERTLAGNTGELFF.

V is TRBV12-3 or TRBV12-4 and J is TRBJ1-1; D unresolved. Trimming left V 7 bases short and J 1 base short, with 10 bases between. The CDR3 is 13 amino acids. CDR3 sequence: CASNLGPNTEAFF. In DNA form, the CDR3 reads TGTGCCAGCAATCTCGGTCCGAACACTGAAGCTTTCTTT.

J is TRBJ1-6 and V is TRBV19; 9 positions agree with TRBD1. The CDR3 is 16 amino acids. Germline V CDR1 and CDR2: LNHDA, SQIVND (reference sequence). The junction had 9 bases not matched to a gene; V was cut back by 4 bases and J by 8 bases. The CDR3 region has the DNA TGTGCCAGTAGTACCCTCGGACAGGGGACGCATTCACCCCTCCACTTT. It codes for CASSTLGQGTHSPLHF.

The chain links TRBV11-2 to TRBJ1-2, with TRBD1 as a possible D gene (6 bases). V lost 5 bases, J lost 4 bases, and 17 bases lay in between. Germline CDR1 and CDR2: SGHAT and FQNNGV. The CDR3 is 15 amino acids. CDR3 residues: CASSRTDSPSYGYTF. The CDR3 nucleotides are TGTGCCAGCAGCCGAACGGACAGCCCAAGCTATGGCTACACCTTC.

There are a few counts of this clone. The V call is TRBV5-4, the J call TRBJ2-1; TRBD1 might be the D (6 bases). The V gene's germline CDR1 is SGHNT and CDR2 YYREEE (reference sequence). The CDR3 is 15 residues long. V shed 4 bases and J shed 8 bases, with 19 bases lying between them. The CDR3, as DNA: TGTGCCAGCAGCCCCTACCGAACAGGGCTCGATGAGCAGTTCTTC. As protein: CASSPYRTGLDEQFF.

The CDR3 region is CASSEVQGEFTDTQYF. In DNA form, the CDR3 reads TGCGCCAGCAGTGAAGTTCAGGGGGAATTCACAGATACGCAGTATTTT. The chain combines TRBV10-1 with TRBJ2-3, with 7 bases that match TRBD1. V lost 3 bases and J lost 2; bases outside the gene matches: 8. The CDR3 loop spans 16 amino acids. Germline lookup yields CDR1 WNHNN and CDR2 SYGVQD (reference sequence).